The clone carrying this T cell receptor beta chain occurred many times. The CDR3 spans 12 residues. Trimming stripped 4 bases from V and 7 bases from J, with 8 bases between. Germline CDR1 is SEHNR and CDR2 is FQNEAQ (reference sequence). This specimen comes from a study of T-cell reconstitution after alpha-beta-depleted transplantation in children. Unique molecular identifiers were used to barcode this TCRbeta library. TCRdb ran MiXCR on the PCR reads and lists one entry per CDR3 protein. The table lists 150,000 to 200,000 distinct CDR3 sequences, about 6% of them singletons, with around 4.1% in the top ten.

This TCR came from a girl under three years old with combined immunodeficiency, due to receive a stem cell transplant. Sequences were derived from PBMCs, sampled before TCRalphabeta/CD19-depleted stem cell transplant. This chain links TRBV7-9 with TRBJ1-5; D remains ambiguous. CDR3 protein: CASSSDPQPQHF. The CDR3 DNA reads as TGTGCCAGCAGCTCTGACCCCCAGCCCCAGCATTTT.